A selection of T cell receptor beta chains follows, all from one sample in a study of blood T cell repertoires in COVID-19. Sequenced by immunoSEQ multiplex PCR; TCRdb stores in-frame clones only, minus some. The data hold some 230,000 clones, with around 83% observed a single time. The specimen was PBMCs or T cells enriched from blood (not recorded which). Receptors originate from a woman aged 40 to 50 with acute COVID-19. Both conserved end residues are part of each CDR3. A D gene is named only where the DNA matches it firmly. Size is stated for part of the rows, as once, few or many counts, or as a class when the clone is expanded.

v_call: TRBV6-5; clone_size: -; cdr3_length: 13; j_call: TRBJ1-1; d_call: -; cdr3_aa: CASSFHQNTEAFF; cdr3_nt: TGTGCCAGCAGTTTTCATCAGAACACTGAAGCTTTCTTT
v_call: TRBV12-3/TRBV12-4; clone_size: once; cdr3_length: 13; j_call: TRBJ2-5; d_call: -; cdr3_aa: CASSFGTRETQYF; cdr3_nt: TGTGCCAGCAGTTTTGGGACTCGGGAGACCCAGTACTTC
v_call: TRBV6-2/TRBV6-3; clone_size: -; cdr3_length: 17; j_call: TRBJ1-6; d_call: TRBD1; cdr3_aa: CASSKRGTGGARSPLHF; cdr3_nt: TGTGCCAGCAGCAAGAGAGGGACAGGGGGCGCGAGGTCACCCCTCCACTTT
v_call: TRBV7-2; clone_size: -; cdr3_length: 14; j_call: TRBJ2-5; d_call: -; cdr3_aa: CASSFSSYQETQYF; cdr3_nt: TGTGCCAGCAGCTTTTCCAGTTACCAAGAGACCCAGTACTTC
v_call: TRBV5-1; clone_size: -; cdr3_length: 16; j_call: TRBJ1-4; d_call: -; cdr3_aa: CASSLRGTSTNEKLFF; cdr3_nt: TGCGCCAGCAGCTTGAGGGGCACCTCAACTAATGAAAAACTGTTTTTT
v_call: TRBV30; clone_size: few; cdr3_length: 14; j_call: TRBJ2-3; d_call: -; cdr3_aa: CALEEGLFEDTQYF; cdr3_nt: TGTGCCCTGGAGGAGGGACTCTTTGAGGATACGCAGTATTTT
v_call: TRBV30; clone_size: -; cdr3_length: 14; j_call: TRBJ2-7; d_call: TRBD1; cdr3_aa: CAWSFGQGAYEQYF; cdr3_nt: TGTGCCTGGAGTTTTGGACAGGGTGCGTACGAGCAGTACTTC
v_call: TRBV29-1; clone_size: once; cdr3_length: 14; j_call: TRBJ1-3; d_call: -; cdr3_aa: CSVVVTGVGNTIYF; cdr3_nt: TGCAGCGTTGTAGTAACAGGAGTTGGAAACACCATATATTTT
v_call: TRBV29-1; clone_size: once; cdr3_length: 13; j_call: TRBJ1-1; d_call: -; cdr3_aa: CSGNVYGNTEAFF; cdr3_nt: TGCAGCGGCAACGTGTACGGTAACACTGAAGCTTTCTTT
v_call: TRBV7-6; clone_size: -; cdr3_length: 15; j_call: TRBJ2-1; d_call: -; cdr3_aa: CASSLQGFVYNEQFF; cdr3_nt: TGTGCCAGCAGCTTGCAGGGTTTTGTTTACAATGAGCAGTTCTTC
v_call: TRBV30; clone_size: -; cdr3_length: 15; j_call: TRBJ1-2; d_call: -; cdr3_aa: CAWSALARVNYGYTF; cdr3_nt: TGTGCCTGGAGTGCTCTGGCCAGGGTTAACTATGGCTACACCTTC
v_call: TRBV29-1; clone_size: -; cdr3_length: 14; j_call: TRBJ2-7; d_call: TRBD2; cdr3_aa: CSVITSGGSYEQYF; cdr3_nt: TGCAGCGTTATCACTAGCGGCGGCTCCTACGAGCAGTACTTC
v_call: TRBV28; clone_size: -; cdr3_length: 13; j_call: TRBJ1-6; d_call: -; cdr3_aa: CASSRQTNSPLHF; cdr3_nt: TGTGCCAGCAGTCGACAAACAAATTCACCCCTCCACTTT
v_call: TRBV28; clone_size: once; cdr3_length: 13; j_call: TRBJ1-1; d_call: -; cdr3_aa: CASSRTENTEAFF; cdr3_nt: TGTGCCAGCAGCCGAACAGAAAACACTGAAGCTTTCTTT
v_call: TRBV18; clone_size: once; cdr3_length: 17; j_call: TRBJ1-3; d_call: TRBD1; cdr3_aa: CASSPSLATGSGNTIYF; cdr3_nt: TGTGCCAGCTCACCAAGTCTCGCGACAGGGTCTGGAAACACCATATATTTT
v_call: TRBV5-1; clone_size: -; cdr3_length: 17; j_call: TRBJ2-1; d_call: TRBD2; cdr3_aa: CASSLGSGVSAYNEQFF; cdr3_nt: TGCGCCAGCAGTCTGGGTAGCGGGGTTAGCGCCTACAATGAGCAGTTCTTC
v_call: TRBV19; clone_size: -; cdr3_length: 17; j_call: TRBJ1-1; d_call: TRBD1; cdr3_aa: CASSSPNRGGMYTEAFF; cdr3_nt: TGTGCCAGTAGTTCCCCCAACAGGGGGGGGATGTACACTGAAGCTTTCTTT
v_call: TRBV6-5; clone_size: -; cdr3_length: 15; j_call: TRBJ1-2; d_call: TRBD1; cdr3_aa: CASRMQKGGPGGYTF; cdr3_nt: TGTGCCAGCAGGATGCAGAAAGGGGGCCCGGGAGGCTACACCTTC
v_call: TRBV30; clone_size: -; cdr3_length: 13; j_call: TRBJ1-1; d_call: TRBD1; cdr3_aa: CAWSGQGSTEAFF; cdr3_nt: TGTGCCTGGAGCGGACAGGGATCCACTGAAGCTTTCTTT
v_call: TRBV11-2; clone_size: -; cdr3_length: 16; j_call: TRBJ1-4; d_call: -; cdr3_aa: CASSLGSWGRNEKLFF; cdr3_nt: TGTGCCAGCAGCCTAGGATCGTGGGGGCGTAATGAAAAACTGTTTTTT